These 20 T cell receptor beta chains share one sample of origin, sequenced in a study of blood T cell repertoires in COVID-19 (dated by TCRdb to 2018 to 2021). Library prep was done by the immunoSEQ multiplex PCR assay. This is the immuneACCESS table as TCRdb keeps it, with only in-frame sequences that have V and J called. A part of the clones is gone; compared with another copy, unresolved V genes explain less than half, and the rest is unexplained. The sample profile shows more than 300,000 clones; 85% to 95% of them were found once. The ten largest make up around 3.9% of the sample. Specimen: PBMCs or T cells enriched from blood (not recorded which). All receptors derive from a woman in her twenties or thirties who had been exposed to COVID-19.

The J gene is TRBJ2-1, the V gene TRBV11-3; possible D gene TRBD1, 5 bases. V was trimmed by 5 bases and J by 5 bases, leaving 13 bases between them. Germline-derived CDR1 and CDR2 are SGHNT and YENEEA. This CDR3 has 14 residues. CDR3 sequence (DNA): TGTGCCAGCAGCCAGCTGGGCAGGGACAATGAGCAGTTCTTC. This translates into CASSQLGRDNEQFF.

The CDR3 region is CASSPRGGDTQYF. The CDR3 DNA reads TGTGCCAGCAGCCCCCGAGGAGGAGATACGCAGTATTTT. V usage is TRBV11-3 and J usage is TRBJ2-3; D perhaps matches TRBD2 (5 bases). The germline V and J ends were trimmed by 5 bases and 5 bases, with 11 bases remaining between them. CDR1 is SGHNT and CDR2 is YENEEA in the germline V gene. The CDR3 runs 13 residues. Together with reference TRBV11-3 and TRBJ2-3, the CDR3 gives the full variable domain: EAGVVQSPRYKIIEKKQPVAFWCNPISGHNTLYWYLQNLGQGPELLIRYENEEAVDDSQLPKDRFSAERLKGVDSTLKIQPAELGDSAVYLCASSPRGGDTQYFGPGTRLTVL.

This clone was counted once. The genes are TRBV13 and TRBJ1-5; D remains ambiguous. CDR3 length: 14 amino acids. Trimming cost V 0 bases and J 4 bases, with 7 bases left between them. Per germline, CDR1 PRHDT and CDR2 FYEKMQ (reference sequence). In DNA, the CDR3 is TGTGCCAGCAGCTTAGGGAGGGTAAATCAGCCCCAGCATTTT. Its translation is CASSLGRVNQPQHF.

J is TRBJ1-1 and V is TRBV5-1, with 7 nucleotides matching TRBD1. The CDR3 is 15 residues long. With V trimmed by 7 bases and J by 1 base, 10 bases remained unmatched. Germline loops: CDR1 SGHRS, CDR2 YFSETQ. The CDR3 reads CASGLGGTENTEAFF. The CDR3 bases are TGCGCCAGCGGCCTTGGAGGGACAGAGAACACTGAAGCTTTCTTT.

The CDR3 protein is CASSQTTGVDYGYTF. The CDR3 bases are TGTGCCAGCAGCCAAACAACAGGGGTCGACTATGGCTACACCTTC. The gene calls are TRBV4-2 and TRBJ1-2; the match to TRBD1 covers 7 bases. This CDR3 comprises 15 residues. V shed 2 bases and J 3 bases; nucleotides not matched to a gene: 6. Germline V gives CDR1 LGHNA, CDR2 YNFKEQ.

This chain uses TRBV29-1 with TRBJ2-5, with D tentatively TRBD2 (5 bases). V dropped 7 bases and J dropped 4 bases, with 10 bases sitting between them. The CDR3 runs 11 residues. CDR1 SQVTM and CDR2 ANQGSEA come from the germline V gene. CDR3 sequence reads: CSAQRGETQYF. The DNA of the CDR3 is TGCAGCGCCCAACGGGGAGAGACCCAGTACTTC.

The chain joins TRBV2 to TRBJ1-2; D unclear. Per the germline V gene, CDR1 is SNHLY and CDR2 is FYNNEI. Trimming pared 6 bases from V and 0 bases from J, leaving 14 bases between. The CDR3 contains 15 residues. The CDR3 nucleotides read TGTGCCAGCAGACCTCGGGTCCCCCCTAACTATGGCTACACCTTC. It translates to CASRPRVPPNYGYTF.

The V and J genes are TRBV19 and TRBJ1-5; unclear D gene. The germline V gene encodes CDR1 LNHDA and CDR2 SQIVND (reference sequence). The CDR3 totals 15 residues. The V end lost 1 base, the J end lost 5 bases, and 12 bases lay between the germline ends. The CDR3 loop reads CASSIGQAIDQPQHF. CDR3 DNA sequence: TGTGCCAGTAGTATAGGGCAGGCCATCGATCAGCCCCAGCATTTT.

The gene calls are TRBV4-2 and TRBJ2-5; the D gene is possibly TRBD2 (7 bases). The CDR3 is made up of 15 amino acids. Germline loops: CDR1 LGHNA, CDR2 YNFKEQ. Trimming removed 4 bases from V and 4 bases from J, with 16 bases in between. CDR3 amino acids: CASSRNFGGRETQYF. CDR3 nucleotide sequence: TGTGCCAGCAGCCGGAATTTCGGGGGGCGAGAGACCCAGTACTTC.

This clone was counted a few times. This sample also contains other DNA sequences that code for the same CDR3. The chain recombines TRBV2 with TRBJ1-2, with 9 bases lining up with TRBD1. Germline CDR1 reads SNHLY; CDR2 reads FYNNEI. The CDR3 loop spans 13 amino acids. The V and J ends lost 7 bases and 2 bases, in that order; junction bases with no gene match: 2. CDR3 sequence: CASMGTGNYGYTF. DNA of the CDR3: TGTGCCAGCATGGGGACAGGGAACTATGGCTACACCTTC.

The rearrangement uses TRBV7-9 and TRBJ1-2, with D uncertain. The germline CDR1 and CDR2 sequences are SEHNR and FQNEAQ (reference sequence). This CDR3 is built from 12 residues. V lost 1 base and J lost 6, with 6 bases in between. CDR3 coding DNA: TGTGCCAGCAGCTTAGTTCCAAATGGCTACACCTTC. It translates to CASSLVPNGYTF.

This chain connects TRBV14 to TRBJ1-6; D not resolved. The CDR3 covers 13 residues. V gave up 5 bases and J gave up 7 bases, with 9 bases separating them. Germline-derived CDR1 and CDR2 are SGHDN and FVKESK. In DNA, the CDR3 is TGTGCCAGCAGCGCTAATTACAATTCACCCCTCCACTTT. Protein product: CASSANYNSPLHF.

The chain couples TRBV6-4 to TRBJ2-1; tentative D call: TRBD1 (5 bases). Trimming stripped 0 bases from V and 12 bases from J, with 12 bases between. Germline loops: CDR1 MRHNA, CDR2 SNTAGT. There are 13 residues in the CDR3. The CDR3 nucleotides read TGTGCCAGCAGTGACTCGGGCGGACAAGCGCAGTTCTTC. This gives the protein CASSDSGGQAQFF.

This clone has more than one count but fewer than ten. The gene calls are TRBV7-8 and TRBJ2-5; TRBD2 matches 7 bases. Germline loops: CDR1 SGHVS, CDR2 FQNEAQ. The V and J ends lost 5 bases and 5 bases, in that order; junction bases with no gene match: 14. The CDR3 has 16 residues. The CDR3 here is CASSPKTSILRETQYF. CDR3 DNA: TGTGCCAGCAGCCCCAAGACTAGCATCCTCAGGGAGACCCAGTACTTC.

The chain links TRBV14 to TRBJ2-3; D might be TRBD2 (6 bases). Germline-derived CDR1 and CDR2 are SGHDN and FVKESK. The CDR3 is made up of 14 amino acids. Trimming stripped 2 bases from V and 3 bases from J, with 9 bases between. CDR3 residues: CASSQSGGTDTQYF. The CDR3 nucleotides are TGTGCCAGCAGCCAATCCGGGGGTACAGATACGCAGTATTTT.

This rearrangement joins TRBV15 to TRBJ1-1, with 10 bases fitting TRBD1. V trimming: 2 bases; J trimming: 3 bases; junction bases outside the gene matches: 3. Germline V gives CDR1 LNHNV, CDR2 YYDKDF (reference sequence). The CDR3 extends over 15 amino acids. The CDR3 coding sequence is TGTGCCACCAGCAGATTTGGACAGGGGGACACTGAAGCTTTCTTT. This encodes CATSRFGQGDTEAFF.

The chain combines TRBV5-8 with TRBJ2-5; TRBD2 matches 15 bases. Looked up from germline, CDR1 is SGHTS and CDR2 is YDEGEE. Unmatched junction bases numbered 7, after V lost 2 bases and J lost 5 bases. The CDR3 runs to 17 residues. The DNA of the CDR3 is TGTGCCAGCAGCTTTCGGACTAGCGGGGGGGCTGAGGAGACCCAGTACTTC. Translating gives CASSFRTSGGAEETQYF.

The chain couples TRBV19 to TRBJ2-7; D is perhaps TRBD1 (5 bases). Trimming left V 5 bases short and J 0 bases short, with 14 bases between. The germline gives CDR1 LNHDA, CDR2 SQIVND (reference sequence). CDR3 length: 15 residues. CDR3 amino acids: CASSVFQGGSYEQYF. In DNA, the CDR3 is TGTGCCAGTAGTGTATTTCAGGGCGGCTCCTACGAGCAGTACTTC.

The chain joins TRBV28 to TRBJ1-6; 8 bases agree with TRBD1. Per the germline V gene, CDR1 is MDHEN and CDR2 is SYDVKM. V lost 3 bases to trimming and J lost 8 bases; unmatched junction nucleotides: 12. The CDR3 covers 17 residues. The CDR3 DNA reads TGTGCCAGCAGTTTGCGGGACAGGTTTCCCAGGGATTCACCCCTCCACTTT. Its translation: CASSLRDRFPRDSPLHF.

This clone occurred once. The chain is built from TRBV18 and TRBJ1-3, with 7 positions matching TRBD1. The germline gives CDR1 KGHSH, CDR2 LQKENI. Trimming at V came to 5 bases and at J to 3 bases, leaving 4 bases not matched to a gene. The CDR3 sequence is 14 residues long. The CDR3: CASSTTGVGNTIYF. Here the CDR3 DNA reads TGTGCCAGCTCAACTACAGGGGTTGGAAACACCATATATTTT.